Listed here are 11 T cell receptor beta chains from one sample, sequenced in a study of response to subunit inactivated influenza vaccine. TCRdb reprocessed the RT-PCR reads via MiXCR and lists one record per CDR3 protein. The sample yields 500,000 to 600,000 distinct CDR3 sequences, 12% seen once. The sample here was PBMCs from blood, taken on the day of vaccination. The receptors were gathered from a man aged 50 to 60 who received an inactivated influenza vaccine.

The chain carries TRBV3-1 and TRBJ1-1; unclear D gene. The CDR3 spans 14 residues. Per germline, CDR1 LGHDT and CDR2 YNNKEL (reference sequence). The ends were cut back, 1 base at V and 1 base at J, with 7 bases in the middle. The CDR3 region has the DNA TGTGCCAGCAGCCAAGTTCCTCAGAACACTGAAGCTTTCTTT. It is translated as CASSQVPQNTEAFF.

The chain recombines TRBV7-2 with TRBJ2-1, with 11 bases aligning to TRBD2. Germline V lookup: CDR1 SGHTA, CDR2 FQGNSA. V lost 6 bases to trimming and J lost 5 bases; unmatched junction nucleotides: 6. The CDR3 length is 15 residues. CDR3 sequence (DNA): TGTGCCAGCAGTCTGGCTAGCGGGGGGAACAATGAGCAGTTCTTC. Its protein is CASSLASGGNNEQFF.

V and J are TRBV29-1 and TRBJ2-3; 8 positions agree with TRBD1. This CDR3 is 14 amino acids long. Trimming cost V 7 bases and J 0 bases; bases outside gene matches: 6. The V gene's germline CDR1 is SQVTM and CDR2 ANQGSEA. The CDR3 bases are TGCAGCGCAGGGACAGGCAGTAGCACAGATACGCAGTATTTT. It translates to CSAGTGSSTDTQYF.

This clonotype appeared a few times. The chain carries TRBV5-6 and TRBJ1-2; D perhaps matches TRBD1 (6 bases). Trimming left V 5 bases short and J 5 bases short, with 16 bases between. The CDR3 covers 14 residues. Germline V gene sequence: CDR1 SGHDT, CDR2 YYEEEE. The DNA of the CDR3 is TGTGCCAGCAGTCGGACACACAGGGCTTATGGCTACACCTTC. Amino acids: CASSRTHRAYGYTF.

The gene calls are TRBV6-1 and TRBJ2-1; 8 nucleotides align to TRBD2. This CDR3 is 16 amino acids long. Germline assignment: CDR1 MNHNS and CDR2 SASEGT. The junction had 10 bases not matched to a gene; V was cut back by 2 bases and J by 7 bases. CDR3 coding DNA: TGTGCCAGCAGTGAAATAGACCGGGGGGGCCGGAATGAGCAGTTCTTC. It codes for CASSEIDRGGRNEQFF.

This clonotype turned up a few times. The CDR3 region has the DNA TGTGCCAGCAGCGTCGCAGGCGGGAGGGCCTCCTACAATGAGCAGTTCTTC. Residues: CASSVAGGRASYNEQFF. The genes are TRBV9 and TRBJ2-1, with TRBD2 matching over 9 bases. There are 17 residues in the CDR3. The trim removed 2 bases at V and 0 bases at J, leaving 6 bases unmatched. Per germline, CDR1 SGDLS and CDR2 YYNGEE.

The table lists this clonotype with a few counts. V usage is TRBV7-2 and J usage is TRBJ2-7; TRBD1 or TRBD2 may be the D gene (6 bases each). This CDR3 is built from 15 residues. Germline V lookup: CDR1 SGHTA, CDR2 FQGNSA. The V and J ends lost 1 base and 3 bases respectively, with 13 bases between them. The CDR3 loop reads CASSLGQGRFYEQYF. The CDR3 nucleotides read TGTGCCAGCAGCTTAGGCCAGGGGAGGTTCTACGAGCAGTACTTC.

There are a few counts of this clonotype. V is TRBV20-1 and J is TRBJ1-2; D gene uncertain. The V end lost 2 bases, the J end lost 7 bases, and 14 bases lay between the germline ends. Germline V gene sequence: CDR1 DFQATT, CDR2 SNEGSKA (reference sequence). The CDR3 is made up of 13 amino acids. CDR3 bases: TGCAGTGCTAGAAGGTTAGAGGATGGTGGCTACACCTTC. It codes for CSARRLEDGGYTF.

This clonotype was counted a few times. This chain uses TRBV10-2 with TRBJ2-2, with 8 nucleotides matching TRBD2. With V trimmed by 7 bases and J by 8 bases, 9 bases remained unmatched. The CDR3 is 14 residues long. Germline lookup yields CDR1 WSHSY and CDR2 SAAADI. CDR3 region: CASTPGGVLGELFF. CDR3 nucleotide sequence: TGCGCCAGCACTCCCGGGGGGGTATTGGGGGAGCTGTTTTTT.

The chain couples TRBV7-2 to TRBJ2-3, with 8 nucleotides matching TRBD2. Per the germline V gene, CDR1 is SGHTA and CDR2 is FQGNSA. This CDR3 is 18 amino acids long. Trimming removed 0 bases from V and 0 bases from J; junction bases left unmatched: 8. CDR3 amino acids: CASSLALAGGISTDTQYF. Here the CDR3 DNA reads TGTGCCAGCAGCTTAGCCCTCGCGGGGGGAATTAGCACAGATACGCAGTATTTT.

The rearrangement links TRBV6-5 to TRBJ2-2; the match to TRBD2 covers 10 bases. The CDR3 is made up of 17 amino acids. Germline CDR1 is MNHEY and CDR2 is SVGAGI. V lost 0 bases to trimming and J lost 4 bases; unmatched junction nucleotides: 5. As DNA, the CDR3 is TGTGCCAGCAGTTACTCTCCTAGCGGGAGAGGCACCGGGGAGCTGTTTTTT. It codes for CASSYSPSGRGTGELFF.